Listed below are T cell receptor beta chains from one sample, sequenced in a study of response to subunit inactivated influenza vaccine. One entry per CDR3 protein, called by TCRdb with MiXCR from the RT-PCR reads. The repertoire holds 500,000 to 600,000 distinct CDR3 sequences, around 11% seen once, with 10% in the top ten. Sequences were derived from PBMCs from blood, sampled on the day of vaccination. The receptors stem from a man in his forties or fifties who received an inactivated influenza vaccine. The CDR3 runs from the conserved cysteine through the conserved F or W. The order of the fields is J gene, D gene, clone size, V gene, CDR3 DNA, CDR3 protein. D genes are given only for firm matches. The size field is filled for only some rows; it gives once, few, many or a size class.

>TRBJ2-1|TRBD1|many|TRBV5-1
TGCGCCAGCAGCCGACAGGGTAGTGAGCAGTTCTTC
CASSRQGSEQFF
>TRBJ2-5|NA|few|TRBV20-1
TGCAGTGCTAGTGGAATGGAAGAGACCCAGTACTTC
CSASGMEETQYF
>TRBJ2-3|NA|NA|TRBV24-1
TGTGCCACCAGTGAATCCACAACTAGCACAGATACGCAGTATTTT
CATSESTTSTDTQYF
>TRBJ2-1|TRBD2|many|TRBV5-1
TGCGCCAGCAGCTTGGGACTAGCGGGAGGGAGTGAGCAGTTCTTC
CASSLGLAGGSEQFF
>TRBJ2-2|TRBD2|few|TRBV29-1
TGCAGCGTAAATAGCGGGAGGGCCGGGGAGCTGTTTTTT
CSVNSGRAGELFF
>TRBJ2-5|TRBD2|few|TRBV7-6
TGTGCCAGCAGCTTAACAGCGGGGGGGCGGGAGACCCAGTACTTC
CASSLTAGGRETQYF
>TRBJ2-3|NA|few|TRBV10-3
TGTGCCATCAGATCCGGTGGGGATACGCAGTATTTT
CAIRSGGDTQYF
>TRBJ2-7|TRBD2|NA|TRBV27
TGTGCCAGCAGCGCCGGGACTAGCGGACGGGAGCAGTACTTC
CASSAGTSGREQYF
>TRBJ2-1|TRBD2|NA|TRBV18
TGTGCCAGCTCACCAAGGACTAGCGGGGGGTCCTCCTACAATGAGCAGTTCTTC
CASSPRTSGGSSYNEQFF
>TRBJ1-2|NA|few|TRBV12-3/TRBV12-4
TGTGCCAGCCGGAGGCCGGGGCATGGCTACACCTTC
CASRRPGHGYTF
>TRBJ2-7|TRBD2|few|TRBV7-2
TGTGCCAGCAGCTATATAGCGGGACCGCTCTACGAGCAGTACTTC
CASSYIAGPLYEQYF
>TRBJ1-6|NA|NA|TRBV7-2
TGTGCCAGCAGCCCCCCTCGAGATTCACCCCTCCACTTT
CASSPPRDSPLHF
>TRBJ2-2|NA|many|TRBV5-5
TGTGCCAGCAGCTTGGTCGGACTACCAGTCAACACCGGGGAGCTGTTTTTT
CASSLVGLPVNTGELFF
>TRBJ2-5|NA|NA|TRBV15
TGTGCCACCAGCAGAGAGGGCAGAAAGGGGGAGACCCAGTACTTC
CATSREGRKGETQYF
>TRBJ1-1|NA|few|TRBV11-2
TGTGCCAGCACCGCACTGAACACTGAAGCTTTCTTT
CASTALNTEAFF
>TRBJ2-3|NA|few|TRBV24-1
TGTGCCACCAGTGGAGGAGCCGATACGCAGTATTTT
CATSGGADTQYF
>TRBJ2-3|NA|many|TRBV9
TGTGCCAGCAGCGTAGAAGATACGCAGTATTTT
CASSVEDTQYF
>TRBJ1-2|TRBD1|NA|TRBV5-1
TGCGCCAGCAGCTACCCGGACAGGGGACATGGCTACACCTTC
CASSYPDRGHGYTF
>TRBJ2-1|TRBD1|few|TRBV28
TGTGCCAGCAGCGACAGGGGGCGAGAGCAGTTCTTC
CASSDRGREQFF
>TRBJ2-7|NA|few|TRBV20-1
TGCAGTGCTACAGGGTTTGGCTCCTACGAGCAGTACTTC
CSATGFGSYEQYF
>TRBJ2-6|NA|few|TRBV4-3
TGCGCCAGCAGCCAAGCTTGGAAGCCTGGGGCCAACGTCCTGACTTTC
CASSQAWKPGANVLTF
>TRBJ2-5|NA|many|TRBV5-1
TGCGCCAGCAGCACACAGGGAATCCAAGAGACCCAGTACTTC
CASSTQGIQETQYF
>TRBJ2-6|NA|NA|TRBV18
TGTGCCAGCTCCCCCAGACAGCCTGAAGCCAACGTCCTGACTTTC
CASSPRQPEANVLTF
>TRBJ2-7|NA|many|TRBV27
TGTGCCAGCAGGGTCCTACAGGGCTACGAGCAGTACTTC
CASRVLQGYEQYF
>TRBJ1-1|TRBD1|NA|TRBV16
TGTGCCAGCAGCCCAAAGAACTTTCCCGGGACAGGGGCTACTGAAGCTTTCTTT
CASSPKNFPGTGATEAFF
>TRBJ2-1|NA|NA|TRBV12-3/TRBV12-4
TGTGCCAGCAGTTTGTTGGCTAGCGAAAGTAGGGATGAGCAGTTCTTC
CASSLLASESRDEQFF
>TRBJ1-4|NA|few|TRBV24-1
TGTGCCACCAGTGATGAAGAAAAACTGTTTTTT
CATSDEEKLFF
>TRBJ2-5|TRBD1|NA|TRBV4-3
TGCGCCAGCAGCCAGACCCGAACCGGGACAGGGGTGAGGAAGACCCAGTACTTC
CASSQTRTGTGVRKTQYF
>TRBJ2-1|NA|many|TRBV7-9
TGTGCCAGCAGCCCTACCTACTACAACTACAATGAGCAGTTCTTC
CASSPTYYNYNEQFF
>TRBJ2-1|NA|many|TRBV12-3/TRBV12-4
TGTGCCAGCAGTCCAAGGCAGGGCCCCTACAATGAGCAGTTCTTC
CASSPRQGPYNEQFF
>TRBJ1-4|TRBD1|NA|TRBV3-1
TGTGCCAGCAGCCAAAGGAGGACAGGGGGAAATGAAAAACTGTTTTTT
CASSQRRTGGNEKLFF
>TRBJ2-7|TRBD1|NA|TRBV10-3
TGTGCCATCAGTGATCCCCGACAGGGGACCCCCTACGAGCAGTACTTC
CAISDPRQGTPYEQYF
>TRBJ2-1|TRBD2|many|TRBV15
TGTGCCACCAGCAGAGATCCCTCTAGCGGATTAAGTAATGAGCAGTTCTTC
CATSRDPSSGLSNEQFF
>TRBJ2-7|TRBD1|many|TRBV27
TGTGCCAGCAGTCCGCCGGGACAGGGACTCCACGAGCAGTACTTC
CASSPPGQGLHEQYF
>TRBJ1-6|NA|NA|TRBV4-3
TGCGCCAGCAGCCCGGGACACCCGGGGAATTCACCCCTCCACTTT
CASSPGHPGNSPLHF
>TRBJ2-1|NA|NA|TRBV5-1
TGCGCCAGCAGCTCACAACTAGGTCTCTACAATGAGCAGTTCTTC
CASSSQLGLYNEQFF
>TRBJ2-3|TRBD2|many|TRBV12-3/TRBV12-4
TGTGCCAGCAGCTCCCTTCTCGGGACTAGCGGGAGGGCCTCAACAGATACGCAGTATTTT
CASSSLLGTSGRASTDTQYF
>TRBJ2-2|NA|few|TRBV28
TGTGCCAGCAGTTTTCCCCGGAACGGCGCCGGGGAGCTGTTTTTT
CASSFPRNGAGELFF
>TRBJ2-5|NA|NA|TRBV28
TGTGCCAGCAGTTTACGGGGCAGGGCTGGTCAAGAGACCCAGTACTTC
CASSLRGRAGQETQYF
>TRBJ2-6|NA|NA|TRBV4-1
TGCGCCAGCAGCCAAGTGCCTGGGGCCAACGTCCTGACTTTC
CASSQVPGANVLTF
>TRBJ2-3|NA|NA|TRBV28
TGTGCCAGCAGTTTATTGGCGGGTTGGGGCACAGATACGCAGTATTTT
CASSLLAGWGTDTQYF
>TRBJ1-3|TRBD1|few|TRBV11-2
TGTGCCAGCAGCGTAACCGGGACAGTGAGATCTGGAAACACCATATATTTT
CASSVTGTVRSGNTIYF
>TRBJ2-3|TRBD2|NA|TRBV7-6
TGTGCCAGCAGCCTCTTCGGGGGGGCGGGAGAAAGAGATACGCAGTATTTT
CASSLFGGAGERDTQYF
>TRBJ1-5|NA|few|TRBV28
TGTGCCACCGGAGGAGCCGGAATCGGGGCAGGGTCGCTTCAGCCCCAGCATTTT
CATGGAGIGAGSLQPQHF
>TRBJ2-3|NA|few|TRBV20-1
TGCAGTTGCCAAGGGCGCACAGATACGCAGTATTTT
CSCQGRTDTQYF
>TRBJ1-2|NA|few|TRBV5-1
TGCGCCAGCAGCTTAGGTTCAGGGGTCTATGGCTACACCTTC
CASSLGSGVYGYTF
>TRBJ2-2|NA|few|TRBV10-3
TGTGCCATCTCGGGTAGCGGGGAGCTGTTTTTT
CAISGSGELFF
>TRBJ2-1|NA|few|TRBV7-2
TGTGCCAGCAGCGAATCAAGGTGGAGGGGGCACAACAATGAGCAGTTCTTC
CASSESRWRGHNNEQFF
>TRBJ1-1|TRBD1|few|TRBV12-3/TRBV12-4
TGTGCCAGCAGTTTAATCGAGGTGTGGGCTCAGGGGGGCACTGAAGCTTTCTTT
CASSLIEVWAQGGTEAFF
>TRBJ1-6|NA|NA|TRBV5-1
TGCGCCAGCAGCTTCGGAAGGGATCCGGGATCTAATTCACCCCTCCACTTT
CASSFGRDPGSNSPLHF
>TRBJ2-3|NA|NA|TRBV7-2
TGTGCCAGCAGCTGGGGGGCGGCGACAGATACGCAGTATTTT
CASSWGAATDTQYF
>TRBJ2-4|TRBD1|NA|TRBV12-3/TRBV12-4
TGTGCCAGCAGGGGGACAGGGGGCCAAAGCATTCAGTACTTC
CASRGTGGQSIQYF
>TRBJ2-5|NA|few|TRBV24-1
TGTGCCACCAGTGATTTCAGACACGTGGAGACCCAGTACTTC
CATSDFRHVETQYF